This T cell receptor beta chain was sequenced for a study of OX40 agonist ivuxolimab in advanced cancers. Only in-frame clones appear in the TCRdb table, and some are missing; sequencing was by immunoSEQ multiplex PCR. The repertoire consists of 50,000 to 75,000 clones, with approximately 80% occurring once and the leading ten covering approximately 1.5%. The V gene's germline CDR1 is MNHNY and CDR2 SVGAGI (reference sequence). The trim removed 2 bases at V and 10 bases at J, leaving 11 bases unmatched. The CDR3 is made up of 15 amino acids. The source material was CD4+ or CD8+ T cells sorted from blood, sampled in a trial of the OX40 agonist ivuxolimab. This clonotype was sampled from an adult with an advanced solid tumor such as melanoma, head and neck, liver or kidney cancer. The chain has TRBV6-6 and TRBJ2-1; 7 positions match TRBD2. This chain's CDR3 is CASSYDTGGRWEQFF. The CDR3 coding sequence is TGTGCCAGCAGTTACGATACAGGCGGGAGATGGGAGCAGTTCTTC.